The 6 T cell receptor beta chains below come from one sample, sequenced in a study of blood T cell repertoires in COVID-19. Method: immunoSEQ multiplex PCR; TCRdb's copy keeps in-frame clones and lacks some. The data contain around 190,000 clones, under 80% of them singletons. Sequencing used peripheral blood. Receptor source: a woman aged 45 to 65 with acute or convalescent COVID-19.

This chain joins TRBV28 and TRBJ2-1; 14 nucleotides align to TRBD2. After removal of 8 bases from V and 4 bases from J, the junction contained 4 bases not matched to a gene. The CDR3 totals 15 residues. Germline CDR1 and CDR2: MDHEN and SYDVKM. The CDR3 spells CASRLAGGGYNEQFF. Here the CDR3 DNA reads TGTGCCAGCCGACTAGCGGGAGGGGGTTACAATGAGCAGTTCTTC.

The rearrangement uses TRBV9 and TRBJ2-3; D is unresolved. V lost 0 bases, J lost 5 bases, and 4 bases lay in between. This CDR3 has 12 residues. Looked up from germline, CDR1 is SGDLS and CDR2 is YYNGEE. The CDR3, as DNA: TGTGCCAGCAGCGTAGATCGAGATACGCAGTATTTT. Its translation is CASSVDRDTQYF.

This clone appeared a few times. V usage is TRBV27 and J usage is TRBJ1-2, with a tentative D call TRBD1 (5 bases). The CDR3 covers 12 residues. The germline V gene has CDR1 MNHEY and CDR2 SMNVEV (reference sequence). The germline V and J ends were trimmed by 3 bases and 7 bases, with 9 bases remaining between them. The CDR3 DNA is TGTGCCAGCAGTTTTTGGGGGGGTGGCTACACCTTC. The encoded protein is CASSFWGGGYTF.

J is TRBJ2-7 and V is TRBV7-2; TRBD1 aligns across 12 bases. CDR1 is SGHTA and CDR2 is FQGNSA in the germline V gene. V was pared by 3 bases and J by 3 bases, with 3 bases of the junction left unmatched. The CDR3 is made up of 15 amino acids. CDR3 nucleotides: TGTGCCAGCAGCTTGGGGACAGGGGGCTTCTACGAGCAGTACTTC. This sequence encodes CASSLGTGGFYEQYF.

The chain recombines TRBV19 with TRBJ1-1; TRBD1 agrees at 8 bases. V gave up 9 bases and J gave up 4 bases; unmatched junction bases: 1. Germline assignment: CDR1 LNHDA and CDR2 SQIVND (reference sequence). This CDR3 contains 11 residues. Here the CDR3 reads CASRGLTEAFF. CDR3 DNA sequence: TGTGCCAGCAGGGGGCTCACTGAAGCTTTCTTT.

The chain uses TRBV30 and TRBJ2-6; 7 positions match TRBD2. From germline, CDR1 is GTSNPN and CDR2 SVGIG (reference sequence). V lost 2 bases to trimming and J lost 10 bases; unmatched junction nucleotides: 11. The CDR3 runs 15 residues. This CDR3 is CAWSLLGRGLNVLTF. The CDR3 DNA sequence: TGTGCCTGGAGTTTACTAGGGAGGGGACTTAACGTCCTGACTTTC.